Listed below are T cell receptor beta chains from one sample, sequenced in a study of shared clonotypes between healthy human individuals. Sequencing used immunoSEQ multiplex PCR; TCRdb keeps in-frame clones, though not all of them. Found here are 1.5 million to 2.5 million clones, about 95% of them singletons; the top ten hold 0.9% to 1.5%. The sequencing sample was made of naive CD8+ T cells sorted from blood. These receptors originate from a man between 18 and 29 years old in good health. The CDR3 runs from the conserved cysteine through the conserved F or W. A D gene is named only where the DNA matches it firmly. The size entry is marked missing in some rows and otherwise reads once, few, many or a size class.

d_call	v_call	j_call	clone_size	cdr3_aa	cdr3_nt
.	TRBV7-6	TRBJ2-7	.	CASSVSPGNEQYF	TGTGCCAGCAGCGTAAGCCCAGGGAACGAGCAGTACTTC
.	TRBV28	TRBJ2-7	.	CASSSPTRVIWSDF	TGTGCCAGCAGTTCCCCGACCCGGGTGATCTGGAGTGACTTC
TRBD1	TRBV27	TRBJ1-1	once	CASSSLQGVANTEAFF	TGTGCCAGCAGTTCGCTACAGGGGGTGGCGAACACTGAAGCTTTCTTT
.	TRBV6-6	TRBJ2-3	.	CASTPGRRTDTQYF	TGTGCCAGCACCCCTGGGAGGCGGACAGATACGCAGTATTTT
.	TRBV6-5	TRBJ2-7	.	CASSPTGASYEQYF	TGTGCCAGCAGTCCCACGGGAGCCTCCTACGAGCAGTACTTC
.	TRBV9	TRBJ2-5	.	CASSVGGSRAETQYF	TGTGCCAGCAGCGTAGGTGGTAGCAGGGCGGAGACCCAGTACTTC
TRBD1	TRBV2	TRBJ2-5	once	CASTQGQQETQYF	TGTGCCAGCACCCAGGGACAGCAAGAGACCCAGTACTTC
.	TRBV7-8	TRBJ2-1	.	CASSTSETVEQFF	TGTGCCAGCAGCACAAGCGAGACGGTGGAGCAGTTCTTC
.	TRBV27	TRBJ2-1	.	CASSSRQGDNEQFF	TGTGCCAGCAGTTCCCGTCAAGGGGACAATGAGCAGTTCTTC
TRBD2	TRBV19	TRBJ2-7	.	CASSSLTSGAHTYEQYF	TGTGCCAGTAGTTCCTTGACTAGCGGAGCTCATACCTACGAGCAGTACTTC
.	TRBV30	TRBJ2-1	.	CAWSLGQRNEQFF	TGTGCCTGGAGTTTAGGACAGCGCAATGAGCAGTTCTTC
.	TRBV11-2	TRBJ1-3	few	CASSFGGNTIYF	TGTGCCAGCAGCTTCGGGGGAAACACCATATATTTT
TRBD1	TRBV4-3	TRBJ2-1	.	CASSQETGTGFLHEQFF	TGCGCCAGCAGCCAAGAAACCGGGACAGGGTTTCTGCATGAGCAGTTCTTC
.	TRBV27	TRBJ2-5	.	CASSLLEGGGQQETQYF	TGTGCCAGCAGTCTACTAGAGGGGGGGGGACAGCAAGAGACCCAGTACTTC
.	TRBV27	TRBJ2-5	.	CASGGTELYF	TGTGCCAGCGGCGGCACCGAACTGTACTTC
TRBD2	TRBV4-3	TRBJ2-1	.	CASSQDLSGSFYNEQFF	TGCGCCAGCAGCCAAGATCTTAGCGGGAGTTTTTACAATGAGCAGTTCTTC
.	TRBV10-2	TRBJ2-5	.	CASSPANQVETQYF	TGCGCCAGCAGTCCAGCGAACCAGGTAGAGACCCAGTACTTC
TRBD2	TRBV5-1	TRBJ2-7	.	CASSPGGGEQYF	TGCGCCAGCAGCCCCGGGGGGGGCGAGCAGTACTTC
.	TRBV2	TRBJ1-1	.	CASSEGYSSTEAFF	TGTGCCAGCAGTGAGGGGTATTCTAGCACTGAAGCTTTCTTT
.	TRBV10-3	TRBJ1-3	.	CAILRGDSGNTIYF	TGTGCCATTTTACGGGGAGACTCTGGAAACACCATATATTTT
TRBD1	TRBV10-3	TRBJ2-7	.	CASLTGVNSYEQYF	TGTGCCAGCCTGACAGGGGTTAACTCCTACGAGCAGTACTTC
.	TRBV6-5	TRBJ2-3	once	CASKEGAIGTDTQYF	TGTGCCAGCAAGGAGGGGGCGATAGGCACAGATACGCAGTATTTT